The 30 T cell receptor beta chains listed next were all sequenced from one sample in a study of cytomegalovirus exposure and HLA in healthy donors. The protocol was immunoSEQ multiplex PCR, while the TCRdb copy is restricted to in-frame clones and leaves out a portion. The data hold more than 300,000 clones, with roughly 90% observed a single time. Sequences were obtained from PBMCs. The receptors originated from a woman under 30 in good health and CMV-seronegative.

The chain joins TRBV4-2 to TRBJ2-5; 8 positions agree with TRBD1. V shed 4 bases and J 1 base; nucleotides not matched to a gene: 8. This CDR3 contains 16 residues. Germline CDR1 and CDR2: LGHNA and YNFKEQ. CDR3 coding DNA: TGTGCCAGCAGCCCAAAATCCAGGGGGCGCCAAGAGACCCAGTACTTC. This codes for CASSPKSRGRQETQYF.

This chain connects TRBV28 to TRBJ2-3, with TRBD2 identical over 13 bases. Germline lookup yields CDR1 MDHEN and CDR2 SYDVKM. CDR3 size: 17 residues. V was pared by 5 bases and J by 7 bases, with 12 bases of the junction left unmatched. CDR3 protein: CASSPGLAGVSGNTQYF. CDR3 in DNA: TGTGCCAGCAGTCCCGGACTAGCGGGAGTCTCAGGGAATACGCAGTATTTT.

The chain links TRBV28 to TRBJ1-5, with no clear D. V was clipped by 5 bases and J by 4 bases, with 12 bases between them. Germline V lookup: CDR1 MDHEN, CDR2 SYDVKM. The CDR3 has 14 amino acids. The CDR3 DNA sequence: TGTGCCAGCAGTCGTCCAAACTCTAATCAGCCCCAGCATTTT. It encodes CASSRPNSNQPQHF.

CDR3 nucleotide sequence: TGTGCCAGCAGTGACGCGGGGACCTCCTACAATGAGCAGTTCTTC. Its protein product is CASSDAGTSYNEQFF. The rearrangement uses TRBV6-4 and TRBJ2-1; possibly TRBD2 for D (6 bases). This CDR3 comprises 15 residues. Germline loops: CDR1 MRHNA, CDR2 SNTAGT. Trimming pared 2 bases from V and 0 bases from J, leaving 8 bases between.

J is TRBJ2-5 and V is TRBV15, with 7 positions matching TRBD2. The germline V gene encodes CDR1 LNHNV and CDR2 YYDKDF (reference sequence). Unmatched junction bases numbered 4, after V lost 1 base and J lost 2 bases. The CDR3 extends over 15 amino acids. The CDR3 DNA follows: TGTGCCACCAGCAGAGGGACTAGTGGGCAAGAGACCCAGTACTTC. Translation gives CATSRGTSGQETQYF.

V usage is TRBV27 and J usage is TRBJ2-7, with a possible D match to TRBD1 (6 bases). The CDR3 has 13 residues. Germline V gene sequence: CDR1 MNHEY, CDR2 SMNVEV (reference sequence). V was shortened by 5 bases and J by 4 bases, with 12 bases between the two germline ends. The DNA of the CDR3 is TGTGCCAGCAGTCCGTTTACAGGGTACGAGCAGTACTTC. It codes for CASSPFTGYEQYF.

This chain connects TRBV19 to TRBJ2-3; the D is unclear. Deletions cut 10 bases from V and 6 bases from J, with 11 bases between. CDR3 size: 11 residues. Germline V lookup: CDR1 LNHDA, CDR2 SQIVND (reference sequence). The CDR3: CATEEWDTQYF. The CDR3 DNA is TGTGCCACCGAGGAGTGGGATACGCAGTATTTT.

The chain is built from TRBV2 and TRBJ2-2; 7 bases agree with TRBD2. The CDR3 has 13 residues. V shed 7 bases, J shed 5 bases, and the junction held 4 bases outside the gene matches. Germline V lookup: CDR1 SNHLY, CDR2 FYNNEI. CDR3 sequence (DNA): TGTGCCAGCACCACACTAGCGACCGGGGAGCTGTTTTTT. Protein: CASTTLATGELFF.

The V gene is TRBV5-6, the J gene TRBJ2-1; TRBD1 aligns across 9 bases. Trimming took 4 bases from V and 10 from J; bases not matched to a gene: 6. Germline V CDR1 and CDR2: SGHDT, YYEEEE. This CDR3 comprises 13 residues. The CDR3 nucleotides read TGTGCCAGCAGCGGGGACAGGGCAGAGGAGCAGTTCTTC. The encoded protein is CASSGDRAEEQFF.

The chain has TRBV19 and TRBJ1-5, with D tentatively TRBD1 (5 bases). V shed 6 bases and J shed 6 bases, with 15 bases lying between them. The germline gives CDR1 LNHDA, CDR2 SQIVND (reference sequence). The CDR3 length is 14 residues. The CDR3 here is CASSRTGTSQPQHF. CDR3 DNA: TGTGCCAGTAGCAGAACAGGTACAAGTCAGCCCCAGCATTTT.

This sequence joins TRBV6-4 and TRBJ2-3; 8 bases are a match to TRBD2. Germline V lookup: CDR1 MRHNA, CDR2 SNTAGT. The CDR3 is 14 amino acids. The V gene end was trimmed by 5 bases and the J gene end by 2 bases; junction bases not matched to a gene: 3. In nucleotides, the CDR3 is TGTGCCAGCAGTCCGGGACTAGACACAGATACGCAGTATTTT. This gives the protein CASSPGLDTDTQYF.

V and J are TRBV5-1 and TRBJ1-4; 7 nucleotides line up with TRBD1. The CDR3 runs 16 residues. V lost 4 bases to trimming and J lost 4 bases; unmatched junction nucleotides: 10. Germline CDR1 reads SGHRS; CDR2 reads YFSETQ. The CDR3 loop reads CASSRQGSVGNEKLFF. Here the CDR3 DNA reads TGCGCCAGCAGCCGACAGGGATCGGTGGGTAATGAAAAACTGTTTTTT. Full variable domain (outside the CDR3, taken from reference TRBV5-1 and TRBJ1-4): KAGVTQTPRYLIKTRGQQVTLSCSPISGHRSVSWYQQTPGQGLQFLFEYFSETQRNKGNFPGRFSGRQFSNSRSEMNVSTLELGDSALYLCASSRQGSVGNEKLFFGSGTQLSVL.

This clone came up a few times. This chain links TRBV4-2 with TRBJ1-4, with 7 bases fitting TRBD1. Germline CDR1 LGHNA, CDR2 YNFKEQ. V lost 4 bases and J lost 8; bases outside the gene matches: 7. The CDR3 runs to 14 residues. The CDR3 protein is CASSPDRAREKLFF. The CDR3, as DNA: TGTGCCAGCAGCCCCGACAGGGCTAGGGAAAAACTGTTTTTT.

The chain employs TRBV2 and TRBJ2-2, with D possibly TRBD2 on 5 matching bases. There are 17 residues in the CDR3. The V gene's germline CDR1 is SNHLY and CDR2 FYNNEI. The ends were cut back, 2 bases at V and 2 bases at J, with 15 bases in the middle. The CDR3 loop is CASSEPVQSGNTGELFF. Here the CDR3 DNA reads TGTGCCAGCAGTGAACCAGTACAAAGCGGAAACACCGGGGAGCTGTTTTTT.

This chain connects TRBV7-8 to TRBJ2-1; D ambiguous. This CDR3 spans 15 amino acids. Trimming shortened V by 4 bases and J by 5 bases, and 15 bases separated the two germline ends. Germline-derived CDR1 and CDR2 are SGHVS and FQNEAQ. As DNA, the CDR3 is TGTGCCAGCAGCTACGGCCACGACCGGGACAATGAGCAGTTCTTC. Translated: CASSYGHDRDNEQFF. The full variable domain, rest sourced from reference TRBV7-8 and TRBJ2-1, is GAGVSQSPRYKVAKRGQDVALRCDPISGHVSLFWYQQALGQGPEFLTYFQNEAQLDKSGLPSDRFFAERPEGSVSTLKIQRTQQEDSAVYLCASSYGHDRDNEQFFGPGTRLTVL.

This sequence joins TRBV6-1 and TRBJ2-3; no definite D call. Germline loops: CDR1 MNHNS, CDR2 SASEGT. V gave up 6 bases and J gave up 2 bases, with 12 bases separating them. The CDR3 consists of 14 residues. The CDR3: CASSHTDTTDTQYF. The CDR3 bases are TGTGCCAGCAGCCATACCGACACCACAGATACGCAGTATTTT.

This clone was counted a single time. The V gene is TRBV9, the J gene TRBJ1-2; maybe TRBD1 (6 bases). V lost 3 bases and J 10 bases, leaving 10 bases between the germline ends. CDR1 is SGDLS and CDR2 is YYNGEE in the germline V gene. This CDR3 is 11 amino acids long. The CDR3: CASSAYRDYTF. In nucleotides, the CDR3 is TGTGCCAGCAGCGCTTACAGGGACTACACCTTC.

The V gene is TRBV19, the J gene TRBJ2-2; 7 positions match TRBD1. With 7 bases clipped from V and 7 bases from J, the junction kept 9 bases outside the gene matches. Germline V gives CDR1 LNHDA, CDR2 SQIVND (reference sequence). The CDR3 contains 14 residues. CDR3 DNA sequence: TGTGCCAGTACCGAACAGGGGATCGGCGGGGAGCTGTTTTTT. Translated, it gives CASTEQGIGGELFF. Variable domain in full (rest from reference TRBV19 and TRBJ2-2): DGGITQSPKYLFRKEGQNVTLSCEQNLNHDAMYWYRQDPGQGLRLIYYSQIVNDFQKGDIAEGYSVSREKKESFPLTVTSAQKNPTAFYLCASTEQGIGGELFFGEGSRLTVL.

This clone was counted only a few times. The chain employs TRBV5-4 and TRBJ2-2; maybe TRBD1 (5 bases). Germline CDR1 and CDR2: SGHNT and YYREEE (reference sequence). Trimming removed 0 bases at V and 5 bases at J, with 14 bases between. The CDR3 spans 16 residues. The DNA of the CDR3 is TGTGCCAGCAGCTTGGAGTGGTCAGGGTCTACCGGGGAGCTGTTTTTT. It specifies CASSLEWSGSTGELFF.

This clone was seen only a few times. The V and J genes are TRBV7-9 and TRBJ2-7; TRBD2 is a possible D gene (6 bases). Germline CDR1 and CDR2: SEHNR and FQNEAQ (reference sequence). This CDR3 has 15 amino acids. Trimming took off 3 bases at V and 6 bases at J, with 18 bases between the two ends. CDR3 loop: CASSLGLGSGLEQYF. The CDR3 DNA reads as TGTGCCAGCAGCTTGGGGCTTGGGAGCGGGCTCGAGCAGTACTTC.

This clone was detected only once. The V call is TRBV9, the J call TRBJ2-7; a possible D gene is TRBD2 (6 bases). There are 15 residues in the CDR3. V gave up 2 bases and J gave up 3 bases, with 15 bases separating them. The germline CDR1 and CDR2 sequences are SGDLS and YYNGEE. CDR3 nucleotide sequence: TGTGCCAGCAGCGTTGGAGGGGTACAAGTCTACGAGCAGTACTTC. This sequence encodes CASSVGGVQVYEQYF.

V and J are TRBV6-5 and TRBJ1-1; D is perhaps TRBD1 (5 bases). In germline, CDR1 is MNHEY, CDR2 SVGAGI. Trimming cost V 6 bases and J 4 bases, with 15 bases left between them. The CDR3 spans 14 residues. CDR3 nucleotides: TGTGCCAGCAGACTTACGGCAGGGCTCACTGAAGCTTTCTTT. It translates to CASRLTAGLTEAFF.

The chain recombines TRBV9 with TRBJ2-5; D remains ambiguous. V lost 0 bases and J lost 1, with 10 bases in between. Germline V lookup: CDR1 SGDLS, CDR2 YYNGEE. The CDR3 contains 15 residues. CDR3 loop: CASSVGTRSQETQYF. CDR3 DNA sequence: TGTGCCAGCAGCGTAGGTACGCGGAGCCAAGAGACCCAGTACTTC.

The chain combines TRBV13 with TRBJ1-4; D is possibly TRBD1 (5 bases). CDR1 PRHDT and CDR2 FYEKMQ come from the germline V gene (reference sequence). V was trimmed by 7 bases and J by 7 bases, leaving 10 bases between them. The length of the CDR3 is 12 residues. DNA for the CDR3: TGTGCCAGCAAGGGGTTGGGTGAAAAACTGTTTTTT. Its translation is CASKGLGEKLFF. The variable domain in full, completed from reference TRBV13 and TRBJ1-4, reads AAGVIQSPRHLIKEKRETATLKCYPIPRHDTVYWYQQGPGQDPQFLISFYEKMQSDKGSIPDRFSAQQFSDYHSELNMSSLELGDSALYFCASKGLGEKLFFGSGTQLSVL.

CDR3: CASSFAGEYNEQFF. DNA of the CDR3: TGTGCCAGCAGTTTCGCGGGGGAGTACAATGAGCAGTTCTTC. This chain links TRBV28 with TRBJ2-1, with 7 bases lining up with TRBD2. Germline values: CDR1 MDHEN, CDR2 SYDVKM. V was pared by 3 bases and J by 4 bases, with 3 bases of the junction left unmatched. The CDR3 runs 14 residues.

The chain combines TRBV7-9 with TRBJ1-1; D gene unclear. Trimming stripped 5 bases from V and 5 bases from J, with 9 bases between. The CDR3 totals 12 residues. Germline V gene data show CDR1 as SEHNR and CDR2 as FQNEAQ (reference sequence). The CDR3 reads CASSPRLTEAFF. In DNA form, the CDR3 reads TGTGCCAGCAGCCCGAGGTTAACTGAAGCTTTCTTT.

For this clone: A read error may account for a junction end that differs from germline. V is TRBV20-1 and J is TRBJ1-1; unclear D gene. The germline gives CDR1 DFQATT, CDR2 SNEGSKA (reference sequence). The CDR3 runs 10 residues. The CDR3 DNA reads TGCAGTGCTATAGTCAAGGAGCACGTCTTT. Its protein is CSAIVKEHVF.

This sequence joins TRBV6-5 and TRBJ2-1, with 11 bases fitting TRBD2. Germline V CDR1 and CDR2: MNHEY, SVGAGI. After removal of 6 bases from V and 8 bases from J, the junction contained 9 bases not matched to a gene. CDR3 size: 15 residues. CDR3 DNA sequence: TGTGCCAGCAGGCCTAGCGGGAGGTCCCATGATGAGCAGTTCTTC. Translating it yields CASRPSGRSHDEQFF.

The chain carries TRBV5-4 and TRBJ2-7; D might be TRBD2 (5 bases). Germline lookup yields CDR1 SGHNT and CDR2 YYREEE (reference sequence). The CDR3 has 12 amino acids. The V and J ends lost 4 bases and 4 bases respectively, with 9 bases between them. The CDR3 reads CASSNGEYEQYF. Here the CDR3 DNA reads TGTGCCAGCAGCAACGGGGAGTACGAGCAGTACTTC.

The chain recombines TRBV7-9 with TRBJ1-2; no firm D call. The germline CDR1 and CDR2 sequences are SEHNR and FQNEAQ (reference sequence). CDR3 size: 13 residues. The V end was cut by 3 bases, the J end by 4 bases, with 9 bases between. CDR3 bases: TGTGCCAGCAGCTTTAGAGGGAGCTATGGCTACACCTTC. This encodes CASSFRGSYGYTF.